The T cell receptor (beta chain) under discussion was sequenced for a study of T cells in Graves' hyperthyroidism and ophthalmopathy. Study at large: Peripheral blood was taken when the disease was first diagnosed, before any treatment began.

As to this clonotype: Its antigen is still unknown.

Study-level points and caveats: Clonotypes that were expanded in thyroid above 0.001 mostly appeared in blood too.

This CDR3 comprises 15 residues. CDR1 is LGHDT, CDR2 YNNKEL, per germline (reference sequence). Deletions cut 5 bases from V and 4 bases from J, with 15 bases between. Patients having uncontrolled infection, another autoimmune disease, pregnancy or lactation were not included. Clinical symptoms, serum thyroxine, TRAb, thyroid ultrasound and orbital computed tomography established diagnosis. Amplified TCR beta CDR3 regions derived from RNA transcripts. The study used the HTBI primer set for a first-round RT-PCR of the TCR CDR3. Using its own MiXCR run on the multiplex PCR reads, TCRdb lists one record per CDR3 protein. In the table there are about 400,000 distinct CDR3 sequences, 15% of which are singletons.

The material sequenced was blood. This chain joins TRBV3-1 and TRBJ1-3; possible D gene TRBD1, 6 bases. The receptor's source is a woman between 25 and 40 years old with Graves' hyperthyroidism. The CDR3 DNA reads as TGTGCCAGCAGCTCCCACGGGGGGCCGGGAAACACCATATATTTT. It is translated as CASSSHGGPGNTIYF.